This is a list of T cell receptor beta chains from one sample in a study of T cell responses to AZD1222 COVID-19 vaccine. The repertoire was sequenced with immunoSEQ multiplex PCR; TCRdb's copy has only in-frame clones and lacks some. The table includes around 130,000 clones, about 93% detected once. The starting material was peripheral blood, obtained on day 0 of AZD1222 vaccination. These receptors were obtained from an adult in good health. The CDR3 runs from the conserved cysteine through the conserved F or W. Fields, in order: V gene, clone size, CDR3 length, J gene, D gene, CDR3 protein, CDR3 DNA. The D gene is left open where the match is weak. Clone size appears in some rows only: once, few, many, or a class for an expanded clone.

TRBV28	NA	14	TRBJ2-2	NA	CASGYSGYTGELFF	TGTGCCAGCGGGTATAGCGGCTACACCGGGGAGCTGTTTTTT
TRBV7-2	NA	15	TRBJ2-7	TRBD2	CASSLEVAGSYEQYF	TGTGCCAGCAGCTTAGAGGTAGCGGGATCCTACGAGCAGTACTTC
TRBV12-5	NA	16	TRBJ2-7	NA	CASGLVTAGRHYEQYF	TGTGCTAGTGGTTTGGTAACGGCGGGGAGACACTACGAGCAGTACTTC
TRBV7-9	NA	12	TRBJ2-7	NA	CASSLDVYEQYF	TGTGCCAGCAGCCTGGATGTCTACGAGCAGTACTTC
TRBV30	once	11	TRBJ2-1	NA	CAWTGPNEQFF	TGTGCCTGGACAGGTCCAAATGAGCAGTTCTTC
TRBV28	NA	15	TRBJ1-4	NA	CASSLAGPRRGKLFF	TGTGCCAGCAGTTTAGCCGGGCCCCGAAGGGGAAAACTGTTTTTT
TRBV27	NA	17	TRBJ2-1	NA	CASSLSAGEIRRGEQFF	TGTGCCAGCAGTTTATCCGCAGGGGAAATACGAAGGGGAGAGCAGTTCTTC
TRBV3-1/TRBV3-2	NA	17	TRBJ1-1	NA	CASSPSGRGRDSTEAFF	NA
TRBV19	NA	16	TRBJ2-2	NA	CASTYRGRRNTGELFF	TGTGCCAGTACCTACCGAGGCCGAAGGAACACCGGGGAGCTGTTTTTT
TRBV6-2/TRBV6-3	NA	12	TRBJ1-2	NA	CASSLGSEGYTF	TGTGCCAGCAGCCTTGGTTCGGAAGGCTACACCTTC
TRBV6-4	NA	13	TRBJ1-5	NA	CASSGWGNQPQHF	TGTGCCAGCAGTGGATGGGGCAATCAGCCCCAGCATTTT
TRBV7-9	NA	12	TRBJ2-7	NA	CASSLRGYEQYF	TGTGCCAGCAGCTTACGGGGCTACGAGCAGTACTTC
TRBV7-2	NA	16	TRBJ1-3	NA	CASSYNEGRSGNTIYF	TGTGCCAGCAGCTACAATGAAGGGCGCTCTGGAAACACCATATATTTT
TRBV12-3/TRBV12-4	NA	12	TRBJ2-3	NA	CASSLTGDTQYF	TGTGCCAGCAGTTTAACTGGTGATACGCAGTATTTT
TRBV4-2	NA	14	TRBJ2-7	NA	CASSQASTWGEQYF	TGTGCCAGCAGCCAAGCCAGTACATGGGGCGAGCAGTACTTC
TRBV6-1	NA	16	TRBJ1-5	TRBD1	CASSVMGQGFNQPQHF	TGTGCCAGCAGTGTGATGGGACAGGGGTTCAATCAGCCCCAGCATTTT